The 30 T cell receptor beta chains below were found in one sample sequenced in a study of shared clonotypes between healthy human individuals. Here immunoSEQ multiplex PCR was the method, and the copy in TCRdb shows in-frame clones only, minus some. The table lists some 2 million clones, roughly 95% of them singletons. It was CD45RO-negative cells, positively selected for CCR7, that made up naive CD8 cells, with terminally differentiated effector memory CD45RA+ cells excluded. Sample: naive CD8+ T cells sorted from blood. These receptors were taken from a man aged 18 to 30 in good health.

The chain is built from TRBV30 and TRBJ2-7; D possibly corresponds to TRBD2 (6 bases). Germline-derived CDR1 and CDR2 are GTSNPN and SVGIG (reference sequence). The CDR3 is 15 residues long. V was shortened by 0 bases and J by 2 bases, with 14 bases between the two germline ends. The DNA of the CDR3 is TGTGCCTGGAGTGTTGGCGGGACCCGGACCTACGAGCAGTACTTC. Protein product: CAWSVGGTRTYEQYF.

The chain couples TRBV5-4 to TRBJ2-7, with D perhaps matching TRBD2 (7 bases). The CDR3 has 15 amino acids. The V gene's germline CDR1 is SGHNT and CDR2 YYREEE (reference sequence). Trimming stripped 4 bases from V and 4 bases from J, with 18 bases between. The CDR3 DNA reads TGTGCCAGCAGCGAGGGAGGGGGAGGAGGGTACGAGCAGTACTTC. It yields the protein CASSEGGGGGYEQYF.

The J gene is TRBJ1-6, the V gene TRBV19; weak D call: TRBD1 (5 bases). Germline loops: CDR1 LNHDA, CDR2 SQIVND (reference sequence). The CDR3 totals 17 residues. Trimming cost V 7 bases and J 0 bases, with 16 bases left between them. The chain's CDR3 is CASTISGRSSYNSPLHF. CDR3 nucleotides: TGTGCCAGTACCATCTCAGGGAGGAGCTCCTATAATTCACCCCTCCACTTT.

As for this clone: The junction and the germline gene differ at one end; a read error may be behind it. The chain joins TRBV5-1 to TRBJ2-5; unclear D gene. The CDR3 contains 12 residues. Germline values: CDR1 SGHRS, CDR2 YFSETQ. The CDR3 DNA sequence: TGCGCCAGCAGTTTGGACCGGGAGACCCAGTACTTC. Protein sequence: CASSLDRETQYF.

V and J are TRBV14 and TRBJ1-2; D is ambiguous. V lost 3 bases to trimming and J lost 4 bases, with 9 bases between them. CDR3 length: 13 amino acids. CDR1 is SGHDN, CDR2 FVKESK, per germline. CDR3 nucleotides: TGTGCCAGCAGCCAGAACAAATTCTATGGCTACACCTTC. It is translated as CASSQNKFYGYTF.

This sequence joins TRBV16 and TRBJ1-2; possible D gene TRBD1, 5 bases. Germline CDR1 and CDR2: KGHSY and FQNENV. Trimming cost V 0 bases and J 5 bases, with 19 bases left between them. CDR3 size: 17 residues. DNA for the CDR3: TGTGCCAGCAGCCAATCTGGCGGGTCTTCCGGGACTTATGGCTACACCTTC. Translated: CASSQSGGSSGTYGYTF.

A remark on this clone: Other nucleotide sequences in the sample specify the same CDR3. The V gene is TRBV10-2, the J gene TRBJ2-5; D is uncertain. Trimming left V 3 bases short and J 4 bases short, with 3 bases between. The germline V gene has CDR1 WSHSY and CDR2 SAAADI. CDR3 length: 11 amino acids. The CDR3 region is CASSEGETQYF. The CDR3 nucleotides read TGCGCCAGCAGTGAAGGAGAGACCCAGTACTTC.

This chain joins TRBV6-6 and TRBJ2-4; D is tentatively TRBD1 or TRBD2 (6 bases each). Germline V gene sequence: CDR1 MNHNY, CDR2 SVGAGI (reference sequence). V shed 3 bases and J shed 5 bases, with 14 bases lying between them. The CDR3 is 15 amino acids. This CDR3 reads CASSYREGGQNIQYF. The CDR3 DNA sequence: TGTGCCAGCAGTTATCGCGAGGGGGGACAAAACATTCAGTACTTC.

The V call is TRBV6-4, the J call TRBJ1-1; D is possibly TRBD1 (6 bases). V was cut by 3 bases and J by 3 bases, with 11 bases left in between. Germline V gene data show CDR1 as MRHNA and CDR2 as SNTAGT. The CDR3 is made up of 14 amino acids. The CDR3 nucleotides are TGTGCCAGCAGTGAAACAGGGATAGACACTGAAGCTTTCTTT. Translation gives CASSETGIDTEAFF.

The chain joins TRBV6-6 to TRBJ2-4, with 7 bases fitting TRBD2. The germline V gene encodes CDR1 MNHNY and CDR2 SVGAGI (reference sequence). This CDR3 region has 14 residues. This chain's CDR3 is CAIGLDGAKNIQYF. The CDR3 nucleotides read TGTGCTATCGGACTAGACGGGGCCAAAAACATTCAGTACTTC.

The V gene is TRBV27, the J gene TRBJ1-4; the D gene is possibly TRBD1 (6 bases). The CDR3 contains 14 residues. Per germline, CDR1 MNHEY and CDR2 SMNVEV (reference sequence). Trimming took 5 bases from V and 7 from J, leaving 14 bases between them. The CDR3 protein is CASSRDTGSEKLFF. The CDR3 DNA reads as TGTGCCAGCAGTAGGGACACGGGGAGTGAAAAACTGTTTTTT.

The chain links TRBV6-5 to TRBJ2-7; D gene unclear. Germline CDR1 and CDR2: MNHEY and SVGAGI. This CDR3 comprises 13 residues. Trimming stripped 0 bases from V and 2 bases from J, with 5 bases between. CDR3 sequence: CASSYSQPYEQYF. For the CDR3, the DNA is TGTGCCAGCAGTTACTCACAGCCCTACGAGCAGTACTTC.

Comments on this clone: Other DNA sequences in this sample translate to the same CDR3. The chain uses TRBV11-2 and TRBJ2-1; D is unclear. V was trimmed by 5 bases and J by 7 bases, leaving 6 bases between them. This CDR3 is built from 11 residues. Germline-derived CDR1 and CDR2 are SGHAT and FQNNGV. DNA of the CDR3: TGTGCCAGCAGCCCGACGAATGAGCAGTTCTTC. Amino acids: CASSPTNEQFF. Based on the CDR3 plus reference TRBV11-2 and TRBJ2-1, the full variable domain is EAGVAQSPRYKIIEKRQSVAFWCNPISGHATLYWYQQILGQGPKLLIQFQNNGVVDDSQLPKDRFSAERLKGVDSTLKIQPAKLEDSAVYLCASSPTNEQFFGPGTRLTVL.

The rearrangement links TRBV7-2 to TRBJ2-2, with TRBD2 as a possible D gene (6 bases). CDR3 length: 18 residues. The germline V gene encodes CDR1 SGHTA and CDR2 FQGNSA. Trimming took 1 base from V and 3 from J, leaving 18 bases between them. The CDR3 nucleotides read TGTGCCAGCAGCTTAGGTTTGTGGAGGGAGGACGACACCGGGGAGCTGTTTTTT. Translating it yields CASSLGLWREDDTGELFF. The variable domain in full, completed from reference TRBV7-2 and TRBJ2-2, reads GAGVSQSPSNKVTEKGKDVELRCDPISGHTALYWYRQSLGQGLEFLIYFQGNSAPDKSGLPSDRFSAERTGGSVSTLTIQRTQQEDSAVYLCASSLGLWREDDTGELFFGEGSRLTVL.

The V gene is TRBV7-9, the J gene TRBJ2-2; D not certain. The CDR3 sequence is 13 residues long. Germline-derived CDR1 and CDR2 are SEHNR and FQNEAQ (reference sequence). The V gene lost 1 base and the J gene lost 4 bases, with 4 bases spanning the gap. The CDR3 protein is CASSLGSTGELFF. As DNA, the CDR3 is TGTGCCAGCAGCTTAGGGAGCACCGGGGAGCTGTTTTTT. Full variable domain (rest looked up from reference TRBV7-9 and TRBJ2-2): DTGVSQNPRHKITKRGQNVTFRCDPISEHNRLYWYRQTLGQGPEFLTYFQNEAQLEKSRLLSDRFSAERPKGSFSTLEIQRTEQGDSAMYLCASSLGSTGELFFGEGSRLTVL.

The CDR3 DNA follows: TGTGCCAGCAGCGGGAGCGGGGGCCCGGGGGAGACCCAGTACTTC. Translation: CASSGSGGPGETQYF. The chain joins TRBV11-3 to TRBJ2-5; 8 bases line up with TRBD2. V lost 5 bases to trimming and J lost 5 bases; unmatched junction nucleotides: 10. The CDR3 extends over 15 amino acids. CDR1 SGHNT and CDR2 YENEEA come from the germline V gene.

V and J are TRBV5-1 and TRBJ1-5; a possible D gene is TRBD1 (6 bases). Deletions cut 4 bases from V and 6 bases from J, with 14 bases between. Looked up from germline, CDR1 is SGHRS and CDR2 is YFSETQ. CDR3 length equals 14 residues. The DNA for the CDR3 is TGCGCCAGCAGCCCCGAAGGGGGGACTCAGCCCCAGCATTTT. It codes for CASSPEGGTQPQHF.

V is TRBV5-1 and J is TRBJ1-6; D remains unclear. Looked up from germline, CDR1 is SGHRS and CDR2 is YFSETQ. This CDR3 is built from 16 residues. The ends were cut back, 0 bases at V and 0 bases at J, with 7 bases in the middle. CDR3 in DNA: TGCGCCAGCAGCTTGGCCGGGGACTCCTATAATTCACCCCTCCACTTT. This encodes CASSLAGDSYNSPLHF. The complete variable domain, with remaining parts taken from reference TRBV5-1 and TRBJ1-6, reads KAGVTQTPRYLIKTRGQQVTLSCSPISGHRSVSWYQQTPGQGLQFLFEYFSETQRNKGNFPGRFSGRQFSNSRSEMNVSTLELGDSALYLCASSLAGDSYNSPLHFGNGTRLTVT.

The rearrangement joins TRBV4-1 to TRBJ2-1; no definite D call. The CDR3 is 15 residues long. V dropped 1 base and J dropped 0 bases, with 7 bases sitting between them. Germline assignment: CDR1 MGHRA and CDR2 YSYEKL. CDR3 nucleotides: TGCGCCAGCAGCCAAGTAGTGGCCTCCTACAATGAGCAGTTCTTC. This codes for CASSQVVASYNEQFF.

The chain uses TRBV28 and TRBJ2-4; D may match TRBD1 or TRBD2 (7 bases each). Germline CDR1 MDHEN, CDR2 SYDVKM. The CDR3 contains 16 residues. With 3 bases removed from V and 2 bases from J, the gap between germline ends came to 14 bases. CDR3 sequence reads: CASSFPGGGTKNIQYF. CDR3 in DNA: TGTGCCAGCAGTTTCCCAGGGGGAGGGACCAAAAACATTCAGTACTTC.

Worth noting for this clone: The same CDR3 also results from other DNA sequences found in this sample. V usage is TRBV7-9 and J usage is TRBJ2-7; a weak D match, TRBD2 (7 bases). This CDR3 comprises 15 residues. Trimming took off 1 base at V and 2 bases at J, with 12 bases between the two ends. Germline loops: CDR1 SEHNR, CDR2 FQNEAQ (reference sequence). The CDR3 coding sequence is TGTGCCAGCAGCTTAGATGGGGGGGCCGCCTACGAGCAGTACTTC. It is translated as CASSLDGGAAYEQYF. The variable domain in full, with the rest retrieved from reference TRBV7-9 and TRBJ2-7, is DTGVSQNPRHKITKRGQNVTFRCDPISEHNRLYWYRQTLGQGPEFLTYFQNEAQLEKSRLLSDRFSAERPKGSFSTLEIQRTEQGDSAMYLCASSLDGGAAYEQYFGPGTRLTVT.

This chain uses TRBV6-5 with TRBJ2-7; 9 bases line up with TRBD1. After removal of 6 bases from V and 4 bases from J, the junction contained 7 bases not matched to a gene. This CDR3 comprises 14 residues. CDR1 is MNHEY and CDR2 is SVGAGI in the germline V gene. CDR3 residues: CASRTGTGLYEQYF. CDR3 nucleotide sequence: TGTGCCAGCAGAACCGGGACAGGGCTGTACGAGCAGTACTTC.

This sequence joins TRBV23-1 and TRBJ1-5; the D gene is possibly TRBD1 (6 bases). TRBV23-1 is sorted into the ORF group, with uncertain function. CDR3 length equals 17 residues. Deletions cut 3 bases from V and 2 bases from J, with 17 bases between. CDR3 protein: CASSHPQAQGGNQPQHF. The CDR3 DNA follows: TGCGCCAGCAGTCACCCCCAGGCACAGGGTGGCAATCAGCCCCAGCATTTT.

The chain recombines TRBV7-9 with TRBJ1-2, with unresolved D. V was clipped by 7 bases and J by 0 bases, with 21 bases between them. The CDR3 consists of 17 residues. Germline CDR1 is SEHNR and CDR2 is FQNEAQ (reference sequence). This CDR3 is CASTLEADTVTNYGYTF. DNA of the CDR3: TGTGCCAGCACCCTTGAGGCAGACACGGTAACTAACTATGGCTACACCTTC.

V gene TRBV6-1 combines with J gene TRBJ2-7; D remains unclear. The V and J ends lost 0 bases and 2 bases respectively, with 11 bases between them. Per the germline V gene, CDR1 is MNHNS and CDR2 is SASEGT. This CDR3 spans 15 amino acids. The CDR3 is CASSEAEASAYEQYF. Here the CDR3 DNA reads TGTGCCAGCAGTGAAGCCGAGGCATCGGCCTACGAGCAGTACTTC.

The chain joins TRBV19 to TRBJ1-2, with 7 bases aligning to TRBD1. This CDR3 has 14 residues. The germline CDR1 and CDR2 sequences are LNHDA and SQIVND (reference sequence). V shed 8 bases and J 5 bases; nucleotides not matched to a gene: 11. DNA of the CDR3: TGTGCCAGTGAATTCTCCACAGGGGCTTATGGCTACACCTTC. Protein product: CASEFSTGAYGYTF.

The V call is TRBV10-2, the J call TRBJ2-7, with D possibly matching TRBD1 (6 bases). This CDR3 contains 14 residues. Germline lookup yields CDR1 WSHSY and CDR2 SAAADI. V shed 10 bases and J shed 2 bases, with 18 bases lying between them. CDR3 amino acids: CATINGTRTYEQYF. The CDR3 DNA sequence: TGCGCCACAATCAACGGGACAAGAACCTACGAGCAGTACTTC.

V is TRBV10-3 and J is TRBJ2-7, with 11 bases identical to TRBD2. The length of the CDR3 is 13 residues. The ends lost 10 bases at V and 3 bases at J; junction bases unmatched: 5. Germline CDR1 and CDR2: ENHRY and SYGVKD. This CDR3 is CASGGTSGYEQYF. The CDR3, as DNA: TGTGCCAGCGGCGGGACTAGCGGCTACGAGCAGTACTTC.

This chain uses TRBV6-5 with TRBJ1-1; D gene unclear. The CDR3 length is 13 residues. V was trimmed by 6 bases and J by 1 base, leaving 9 bases between them. The germline V gene encodes CDR1 MNHEY and CDR2 SVGAGI. The CDR3 sequence is CASSFDENTEAFF. The CDR3 nucleotides read TGTGCCAGCAGCTTCGACGAGAACACTGAAGCTTTCTTT.

As to this clone: This sample includes further DNA sequences coding for the same CDR3. This chain links TRBV7-6 with TRBJ2-2, with D uncertain. The CDR3 length is 12 residues. Trimming pared 1 base from V and 5 bases from J, leaving 2 bases between. The V gene's germline CDR1 is SGHVS and CDR2 FNYEAQ. CDR3 sequence reads: CASSLVTGELFF. In nucleotides, the CDR3 is TGTGCCAGCAGCTTAGTTACCGGGGAGCTGTTTTTT.